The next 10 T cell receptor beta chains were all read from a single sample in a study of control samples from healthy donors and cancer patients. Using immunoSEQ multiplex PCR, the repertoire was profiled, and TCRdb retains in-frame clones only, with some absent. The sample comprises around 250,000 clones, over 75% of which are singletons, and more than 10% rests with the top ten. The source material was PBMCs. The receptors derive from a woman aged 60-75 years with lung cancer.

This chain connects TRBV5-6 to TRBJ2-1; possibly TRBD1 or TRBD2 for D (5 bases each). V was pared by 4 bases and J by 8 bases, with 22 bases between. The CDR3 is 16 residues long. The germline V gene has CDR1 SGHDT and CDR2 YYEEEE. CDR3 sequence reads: CASSPTGLGVDDEQFF. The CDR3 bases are TGTGCCAGCAGCCCGACGGGCCTGGGGGTAGACGATGAGCAGTTCTTC.

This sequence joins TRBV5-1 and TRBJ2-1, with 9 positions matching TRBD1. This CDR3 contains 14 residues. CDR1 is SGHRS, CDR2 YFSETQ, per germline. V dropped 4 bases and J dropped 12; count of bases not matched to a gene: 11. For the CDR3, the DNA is TGCGCCAGCAGCCTAAAGGGGGACAGGGAAATGCAGTTCTTC. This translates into CASSLKGDREMQFF.

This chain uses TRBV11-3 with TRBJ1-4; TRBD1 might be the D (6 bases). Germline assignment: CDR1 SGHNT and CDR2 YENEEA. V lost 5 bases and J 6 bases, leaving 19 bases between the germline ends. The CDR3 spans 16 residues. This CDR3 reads CASSAPRGLEDEKLFF. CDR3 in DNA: TGTGCCAGCAGCGCACCACGGGGGCTCGAGGATGAAAAACTGTTTTTT.

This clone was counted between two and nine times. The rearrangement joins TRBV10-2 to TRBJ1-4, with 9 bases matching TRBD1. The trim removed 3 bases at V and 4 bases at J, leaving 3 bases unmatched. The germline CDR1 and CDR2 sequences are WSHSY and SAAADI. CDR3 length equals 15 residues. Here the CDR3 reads CASSDGQGFNEKLFF. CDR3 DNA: TGCGCCAGCAGTGACGGACAGGGGTTTAATGAAAAACTGTTTTTT.

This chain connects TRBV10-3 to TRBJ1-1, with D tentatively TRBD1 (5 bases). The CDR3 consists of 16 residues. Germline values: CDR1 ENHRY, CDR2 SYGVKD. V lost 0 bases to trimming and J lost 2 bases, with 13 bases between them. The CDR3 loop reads CAISESLTARNTEAFF. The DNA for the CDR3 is TGTGCCATCAGTGAGTCATTGACAGCGCGAAACACTGAAGCTTTCTTT.

CDR3 amino acids: CASSVDRGYEQYF. The DNA of the CDR3 is TGTGCCAGTAGTGTCGACAGGGGCTACGAGCAGTACTTC. The chain has TRBV19 and TRBJ2-7; TRBD1 matches at 8 bases. The germline CDR1 and CDR2 sequences are LNHDA and SQIVND (reference sequence). This CDR3 has 13 amino acids. V was pared by 5 bases and J by 3 bases, with 3 bases of the junction left unmatched.

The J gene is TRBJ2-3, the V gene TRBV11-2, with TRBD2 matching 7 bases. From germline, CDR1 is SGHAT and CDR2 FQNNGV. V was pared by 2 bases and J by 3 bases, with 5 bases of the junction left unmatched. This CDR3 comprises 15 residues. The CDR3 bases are TGTGCCAGCAGCTTATTTGCGGGGGATACAGATACGCAGTATTTT. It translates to CASSLFAGDTDTQYF.

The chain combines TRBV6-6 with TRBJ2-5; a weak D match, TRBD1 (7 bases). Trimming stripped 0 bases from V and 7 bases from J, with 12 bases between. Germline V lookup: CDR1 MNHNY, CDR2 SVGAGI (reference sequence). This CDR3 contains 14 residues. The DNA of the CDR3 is TGTGCCAGCAGTTACTCGAGGCAGGGGGGGACCCAGTACTTC. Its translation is CASSYSRQGGTQYF.

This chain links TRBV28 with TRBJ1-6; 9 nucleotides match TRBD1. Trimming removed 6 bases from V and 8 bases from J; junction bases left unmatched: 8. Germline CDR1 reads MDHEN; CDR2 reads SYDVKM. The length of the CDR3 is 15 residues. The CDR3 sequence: CASRLGDRGDSPLHF. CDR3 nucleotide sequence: TGTGCCAGCAGGCTTGGAGACAGGGGGGATTCACCCCTCCACTTT.

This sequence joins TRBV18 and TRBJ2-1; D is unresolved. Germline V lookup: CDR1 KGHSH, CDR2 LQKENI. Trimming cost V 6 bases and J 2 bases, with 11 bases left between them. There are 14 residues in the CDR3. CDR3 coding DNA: TGTGCCAGCTCCCCCGATCGCGCCTACAATGAGCAGTTCTTC. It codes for CASSPDRAYNEQFF. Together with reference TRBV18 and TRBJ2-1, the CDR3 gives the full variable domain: NAGVMQNPRHLVRRRGQEARLRCSPMKGHSHVYWYRQLPEEGLKFMVYLQKENIIDESGMPKERFSAEFPKEGPSILRIQQVVRGDSAAYFCASSPDRAYNEQFFGPGTRLTVL.